This TCR beta chain emerged from a study of cytomegalovirus exposure and HLA in healthy donors (dated by TCRdb to 2016 to 2017). Study-level background: An earlier analysis of several hundred of the donors reported around 280 Gb of sequence data and 95 million to 140 million unique TCR beta sequences obtained from about 180 million T cells. Roughly 310 gigabases of sequencing data and 80 million or so unique TCR sequences were included in an early release covering 500 to 750 HLA-typed donors. Of the 350 to 400 genotyped donors, over 65% fell in the genetic ancestry cluster associated with self-reported Caucasian donors. The aim of the study was to test whether cataloging public T cell receptors could identify signatures of past pathogen exposure. The T cell repertoires of about 700 subjects were profiled by immunosequencing and related to cytomegalovirus serostatus. Besides the first cohort of roughly 700 subjects, a separate validation cohort made up of 120 different subjects was used. To predict cytomegalovirus infection status, the study combined high-throughput TCR immunosequencing, statistical association of individual TCRs with disease status, and machine learning. A later analysis re-examined previously published TCR beta repertoires from about 700 donors and added high-resolution HLA genotyping to investigate patterns of TCR occurrence. The later analysis used no new phenotypic data to find candidate immune exposures, relying instead on TCR beta sequences and their occurrence across donors. An earlier analysis of 450 to 750 of the donors used high-throughput TCR beta sequencing to judge whether each TCR beta V gene segment behaved as functional or pseudogenic. Donor age, sex, ethnicity and CMV serostatus were collected together with the repertoire data. A later genetic analysis used genome-wide SNP genotypes for 398 of the 666 donors, treating that subset as a discovery cohort. Every repertoire in the discovery cohort had been generated on one and the same sequencing platform. HLA typing included class I and class II loci at four-digit resolution. The number of donors typed differed by locus, with about 629-640 for A, B, C, DRB1 and DQB1, more than 500 for DQA1, over 600 for DPA1, and approximately 470 for DPB1. Roughly 5 DR-DQ haplotypes were treated as single units for association and clustering because of strong linkage in the cohort. Among 398 genotyped donors of the cohort, an average of about 220,000 unique TCR beta nucleotide sequences was sequenced per donor, of which 15% to 20% were non-productive.

About this clone: Its antigen remains undetermined. It has no much larger one-base neighbor in the sample; base qualities were not kept.

The CDR3 runs 15 amino acids, cysteine and phenylalanine included. The DNA shown is the 45-base CDR3, in frame from base 1. V was cut back by 6 bases and J by 7 bases, leaving a gap of 19 bases between them. From a lookup of the germline V gene, CDR1 and CDR2 are MDHEN and SYDVKM. Library preparation employed the immunoSEQ multiplex PCR assay. For the multiplex PCR, a mixture combining 60 forward primers for TCR Vbeta segments and 13 reverse primers for TCR Jbeta segments was used. Amplification of the CDR3 region of rearranged TCR beta genes was performed with a multiplex PCR assay on genomic DNA. The amplified TCR beta libraries were sequenced on the Illumina HiSeq System as 87-base-pair reads. On the authors' methods: A later analysis counted about 80 million unique TCR beta chains across the 500 to 850 repertoires, and 10 million to 12 million of these chains were shared by at least two donors. Raw reads were error-corrected and collapsed into unique sequences with a nearest-neighbor algorithm that merged closely related sequences to remove PCR and sequencing errors. V, D and J gene segments were assigned by aligning CDR3 sequences to IMGT reference sequences. For a sequence to be retained, a match of at least six nucleotides to both a V gene segment and a J gene segment was required. A rearrangement counted as productive if the CDR3 had no stop codons and remained in frame with V and J, and every other rearrangement counted as non-productive. Following IMGT convention, CDR3 was defined as the stretch from the second conserved V-encoded cysteine up to the conserved J-encoded phenylalanine. The earlier analysis of some 550 of the donors excluded any sequence lacking an unambiguous match to a single V gene segment. An earlier analysis of under 750 of the donors called V segments functional above 56.7% productive rearrangements and segregating when the between-donor standard deviation exceeded 5%. To diagnose cytomegalovirus status from the catalog of TCR beta chain sequences, a statistical classification framework was built. In a later analysis, V and J genes were assigned by comparing TCR nucleotide sequences against IMGT/GENE-DB human TR gene sequences. A later analysis assigned CDR3 sequences and most-parsimonious VDJ recombination scenarios with the TCRdist pipeline. In a later analysis, each TCR beta chain was defined by its CDR3 amino acid sequence together with its V-gene family, and reads without a unique V-gene family were excluded. As a way to deal with suspected cross-contamination and a sequencing artifact, a later analysis dropped over 550 nucleotide sequences that were highly shared and had low generation probability. For each public chain, a later analysis derived a clonal expansion index from normalized ranks of inferred template counts within each repertoire. A later analysis computed generation probabilities with a VDJ recombination model fitted to out-of-frame rearrangements, and checked the results against IGoR. In a later analysis, TCR-TCR, TCR-HLA and TCR-CMV co-occurrence was scored with hypergeometric tests, and a repertoire-size bias correction was applied to TCR pairs. To estimate false discovery rates, a later analysis permuted the HLA or CMV assignments 20 times. A later analysis grouped co-occurring TCRs with DBSCAN, adding TCRdist sequence similarity when clustering within HLA-allele-positive subsets. For co-occurrence clustering, repertoires with fewer than 30,000 or more than 120,000 public chains were excluded, along with about five repertoires with anomalous nucleotide sharing. The table comes from immuneACCESS by way of TCRdb, which keeps in-frame sequences with V and J called. Part of the clones is missing from these tables; in studies checked, under half for an unresolved V gene and the rest for unknown reasons. The V and J calls and clone size are taken from that table; D and trimming were inferred from the DNA. This sample lists roughly 190,000 clones; over 80% were detected once. Of the sample, 1% to 1.5% is held by the ten largest clones.

The cohort comprised fewer than 700 healthy bone marrow donors. At the time of sampling, every cohort member was nominally healthy, though immune exposures that went unrecorded were likely present. The donor tested CMV seronegative, placing the donor among the 350 to 400 seronegative members of the cohort. Every donor gave a peripheral blood sample, and the peripheral blood mononuclear cells from that sample were used for TCR beta sequencing. The Qiagen DNeasy Blood Extraction Kit was used to extract genomic DNA from the blood cell samples. What the work shows at the level of the full study, not this receptor alone: A later analysis found that TCR association rates varied across HLA loci, with DRB1 alleles showing the most associated TCRs and HLA-C alleles the fewest. A further reported finding was that TCR beta sequences accurately predicted the HLA-A and HLA-B alleles for most subjects in the first cohort. In a later genetic analysis, fewer N-insertions in productive TCRs were reported among donors in an Asian-associated ancestry cluster than the roughly 640-donor mean. The presence/absence analyses assumed that sequencing depth was roughly uniform across donors, and that assumption may not be true. The study gave a list of about 150 TCR beta chains associated with cytomegalovirus. Because counts were too low, more than 15 rarely observed V segments, including chromosome 9 orphons, were excluded from the earlier analysis of some 540 of the donors. Broadly in line with IMGT annotations, most TCR beta V segments showed up in productive rearrangements about 90% or about 30% of the time in an earlier analysis of approximately 600 of the donors. In vitro tests confirmed that three of the cytomegalovirus-associated TCR beta chains recognize cytomegalovirus antigens. Cytomegalovirus status was reported to be diagnosed by the classifier with high specificity and sensitivity in both the original and validation cohorts. Several of the top co-occurrence clusters appeared to be linked to parvovirus B19, influenza, CMV and Epstein-Barr virus, according to a later analysis. Because HLA typing was unavailable for some donors at each locus, only the typed subset was used in association tests. A later analysis found that HLA-associated TCR beta chains were more clonally expanded and had lower generation probabilities than equally common non-associated chains. According to the authors, the approach could potentially be generalized to other disease states and immunological phenotypes. In a later analysis, around 17,000 TCR beta sequences were associated with specific HLA alleles at a false discovery rate of 0.05. Some IMGT-functional V segments, including TRBV6-2 and TRBV6-3, could not be told apart with the 87-base-pair reads, so those segments were excluded. Immune exposure information for the cohort was limited to CMV serostatus. In this cohort, only TCR beta chains were sequenced, and detectable features were limited by the absence of alpha or paired-chain data. Linkage disequilibrium might explain the correlated functional status among segregating V segments, but an unknown experimental factor could not be ruled out. In a later analysis, most CMV-associated TCR beta chains were found to appear HLA-restricted, with HLA associations seemingly driven largely by CMV exposure. Most TCR sequences were seen in very few donors, while some public TCRs were found in many individuals. A group of highly shared sequence variants was considered likely to be a technical artifact of the sequencing pipeline. When HLA alleles, especially DR and DQ, strongly co-occurred, TCR associations were difficult to assign to individual alleles. An association between a missense DCLRE1C variant and V-gene and J-gene trimming of TCR beta chains was found in a later genetic analysis and replicated in an independent cohort.

Recombination linked TRBV28 to TRBJ1-5; D gene: possibly TRBD1, on 6 matching bases. This receptor was obtained from a man aged 30-40 years in good health and CMV-seronegative. Sequencing was carried out using PBMCs. The DNA is as follows: TGTGCCAGCAGAATAATCGGGGCGGACAGACAGCCCCAGCATTTT. Its translation is CASRIIGADRQPQHF.